The 25 T cell receptor beta chains presented below share a single source sample, sequenced in a study of T cells in Graves' hyperthyroidism and ophthalmopathy (dated by TCRdb to between 2018 and 2021). The library was built by means of multiplex PCR. These reads were obtained on an Illumina HiSeq 2000. The TCR beta CDR3 regions were amplified from the RNA transcripts. A first-round RT-PCR of the TCR CDR3 used the HTBI primer set with the Qiagen OneStep RT-PCR kit. The raw public data were reprocessed by TCRdb itself: fastp quality trimming at Q25, MiXCR clonotype calling, in-frame beta chains only. Each entry is one CDR3 protein sequence, shown with its most common DNA and genes. This sample holds about 400,000 distinct CDR3 sequences; 11% to 15% were observed only once. 28% of the sample comes from the top ten. Sequencing input: blood. Receptors were obtained from a man aged 50-60 years with Graves' ophthalmopathy.

This clonotype has only a few counts. The chain carries TRBV28 and TRBJ2-2; tentatively, D is TRBD2 (6 bases). CDR1 is MDHEN and CDR2 is SYDVKM in the germline V gene. Trimming shortened V by 4 bases and J by 0 bases, and 18 bases separated the two germline ends. This CDR3 comprises 18 residues. CDR3 loop: CASSSGGSGEANTGELFF. DNA of the CDR3: TGTGCCAGCAGTTCAGGAGGTAGCGGAGAAGCGAACACCGGGGAGCTGTTTTTT.

This clonotype has a count of ten or more. The chain carries TRBV6-6 and TRBJ2-3; 11 positions agree with TRBD2. CDR3 length: 16 amino acids. Unmatched junction bases numbered 7, after V lost 2 bases and J lost 6 bases. CDR1 is MNHNY and CDR2 is SVGAGI in the germline V gene (reference sequence). The CDR3 protein is CASSYRGLAARDTQYF. The CDR3 DNA is TGTGCCAGCAGTTACAGGGGACTAGCGGCGCGGGATACGCAGTATTTT.

In this sample, this clonotype turned up many times. The V gene is TRBV2, the J gene TRBJ2-1; D unresolved. The CDR3 is 12 amino acids. With 4 bases removed from V and 9 bases from J, the gap between germline ends came to 10 bases. Germline V CDR1 and CDR2: SNHLY, FYNNEI. The CDR3 spells CASSVGRGEQFF. DNA for the CDR3: TGTGCCAGCAGTGTCGGTAGAGGTGAGCAGTTCTTC.

CDR3: CASSFKPGLAGEETQYF. The CDR3 DNA reads as TGTGCCAGCAGTTTTAAACCGGGACTAGCGGGAGAAGAGACCCAGTACTTC. The chain recombines TRBV27 with TRBJ2-5; 14 bases align to TRBD2. This CDR3 has 17 amino acids. J gave up 3 bases and V 3 bases, and 6 bases lay outside the gene matches. CDR1 MNHEY and CDR2 SMNVEV come from the germline V gene (reference sequence).

The table lists this clonotype with a few counts. The chain employs TRBV18 and TRBJ2-4; the match to TRBD1 covers 7 bases. The CDR3 sequence is 15 residues long. Germline assignment: CDR1 KGHSH and CDR2 LQKENI. With V trimmed by 6 bases and J by 9 bases, 14 bases remained unmatched. DNA of the CDR3: TGTGCCAGCTCGGACCGACAGGGAGAAAGTGGCATTCAGTACTTC. This codes for CASSDRQGESGIQYF.

This clonotype was recorded many times. The CDR3 region is CASSWTGTGGIGETQYF. CDR3 bases: TGTGCCAGCAGCTGGACCGGGACAGGGGGTATCGGAGAGACCCAGTACTTC. The chain is built from TRBV5-5 and TRBJ2-5; TRBD1 matches at 11 bases. CDR3 length: 17 amino acids. Germline V lookup: CDR1 SGHKS, CDR2 YYEKEE (reference sequence). The V segment lost 3 bases and the J segment 4 bases; nucleotides outside the gene matches: 11.

This clonotype occurred a few times. The genes are TRBV20-1 and TRBJ2-5; 14 nucleotides agree with TRBD2. Germline V gene data show CDR1 as DFQATT and CDR2 as SNEGSKA (reference sequence). This CDR3 spans 18 amino acids. V lost 6 bases and J lost 2; bases outside the gene matches: 14. In DNA, the CDR3 is TGCAGTGCCCGCGCCCCGGGACTAGCGGGAGTAGAACAAGAGACCCAGTACTTC. Encoded protein: CSARAPGLAGVEQETQYF.

This clonotype was observed many times. The chain links TRBV11-3 to TRBJ2-7; D gene ambiguous. V lost 6 bases to trimming and J lost 2 bases, with 11 bases between them. Germline V lookup: CDR1 SGHNT, CDR2 YENEEA. This CDR3 is built from 13 residues. The CDR3 DNA follows: TGTGCCAGCAGTTCCGGGCGGCCCTACGAGCAGTACTTC. It encodes CASSSGRPYEQYF.

This clonotype was detected a few times. The V gene is TRBV6-1, the J gene TRBJ2-7, with 8 bases matching TRBD2. This CDR3 has 14 amino acids. V lost 4 bases, J lost 4 bases, and 6 bases stayed unmatched. CDR1 is MNHNS, CDR2 SASEGT, per germline. CDR3: CASSASGSGYEQYF. The CDR3 DNA sequence: TGTGCCAGCAGTGCCAGCGGGAGTGGGTACGAGCAGTACTTC.

This clonotype was seen repeatedly, ten times or more. V and J are TRBV29-1 and TRBJ2-5; D might be TRBD1 or TRBD2, each matching 6 bases. The CDR3 has 13 amino acids. Germline V CDR1 and CDR2: SQVTM, ANQGSEA. V lost 2 bases and J 5 bases, leaving 12 bases between the germline ends. The CDR3 DNA sequence: TGCAGCGTTGAAAGGGGGGTCAAGGAGACCCAGTACTTC. Its translation: CSVERGVKETQYF.

This clonotype has at least ten counts. The chain combines TRBV11-3 with TRBJ1-1, with D perhaps TRBD1 (5 bases). The V and J ends lost 5 bases and 6 bases respectively, with 19 bases between them. The germline V gene encodes CDR1 SGHNT and CDR2 YENEEA. The CDR3 covers 15 residues. CDR3: CASSPQSGGKSEAFF. In DNA form, the CDR3 reads TGTGCCAGCAGCCCTCAAAGTGGGGGGAAGTCTGAAGCTTTCTTT.

On this clonotype: A read error is possible here, since a much larger clone lies one base away. The gene calls are TRBV3-1 and TRBJ2-3, with 7 nucleotides matching TRBD2. The CDR3 has 15 residues. The germline V gene encodes CDR1 LGHDT and CDR2 YNNKEL (reference sequence). This CDR3 reads CANSHSPSGSDTQYF. CDR3 coding DNA: TGTGCCAACAGCCACTCGCCTAGCGGTTCAGATACGCAGTATTTT.

The CDR3 protein is CASSRGLAEQETQYF. In DNA, the CDR3 is TGTGCCAGCTCAAGAGGACTAGCGGAACAAGAGACCCAGTACTTC. V and J are TRBV18 and TRBJ2-5, with 10 positions matching TRBD2. V shed 5 bases and J 2 bases; nucleotides not matched to a gene: 5. Germline CDR1 and CDR2: KGHSH and LQKENI. This CDR3 has 15 residues.

This clonotype showed up just a few times. V gene TRBV5-8 combines with J gene TRBJ1-4; D is undetermined. Germline CDR1 reads SGHTS; CDR2 reads YDEGEE. Trimming removed 0 bases from V and 2 bases from J, with 8 bases in between. The CDR3 is made up of 15 amino acids. This chain's CDR3 is CASSLGAATNEKLFF. As DNA, the CDR3 is TGTGCCAGCAGCTTGGGGGCCGCCACTAATGAAAAACTGTTTTTT.

CDR3 loop: CASSQVSPPGANVLTF. CDR3 DNA: TGCGCCAGCAGCCAAGTGTCCCCCCCTGGGGCCAACGTCCTGACTTTC. This chain connects TRBV4-1 to TRBJ2-6; D gene ambiguous. The V gene's germline CDR1 is MGHRA and CDR2 YSYEKL. This CDR3 contains 16 residues. The V end was cut by 1 base, the J end by 2 bases, with 9 bases between.

This clonotype occurred a few times. The junction does not match germline at one end; this may be a read error. The chain couples TRBV7-7 to TRBJ2-1; D remains ambiguous. Germline V lookup: CDR1 SSHAT, CDR2 FNYEAQ (reference sequence). The CDR3 covers 15 residues. CDR3 in DNA: TGTGCTAGCAGCTTAGACTCCAGCTTGGGAAATGAGCAGTTCTTC. Translated, it gives CASSLDSSLGNEQFF.

This clonotype occurred a few times. V gene TRBV6-1 combines with J gene TRBJ2-3; possible D gene TRBD2, 6 bases. Germline V gives CDR1 MNHNS, CDR2 SASEGT. V dropped 6 bases and J dropped 1 base, with 14 bases sitting between them. The CDR3 is made up of 15 amino acids. CDR3: CASSQLGGGTDTQYF. The CDR3 DNA reads TGTGCCAGCAGCCAGTTGGGAGGCGGCACAGATACGCAGTATTTT.

A few counts support this clonotype. A much larger clonotype is one base distant, so this may be a read error. The chain's CDR3 is CTSSLDPGGNSPLHF. CDR3 in DNA: TGTACCAGCAGCTTAGACCCCGGGGGGAATTCACCCCTCCACTTT. This chain connects TRBV11-2 to TRBJ1-6; possibly TRBD1 for D (5 bases). This CDR3 has 15 residues. The germline V gene encodes CDR1 SGHAT and CDR2 FQNNGV.

This clonotype was seen many times. The CDR3 nucleotides read TGTGCCAGCAGTTTTGGTTTCTCCAATGAGCAGTTCTTC. This sequence encodes CASSFGFSNEQFF. The chain carries TRBV27 and TRBJ2-1; D is ambiguous. Trimming took 3 bases from V and 6 from J, leaving 9 bases between them. Germline CDR1 MNHEY, CDR2 SMNVEV (reference sequence). CDR3 length equals 13 residues.

In its sample, this clonotype was seen many times. The V call is TRBV6-1, the J call TRBJ2-1; no clear D. The CDR3 has 17 residues. The germline gives CDR1 MNHNS, CDR2 SASEGT. The V and J ends lost 2 bases and 4 bases respectively, with 18 bases between them. The CDR3 DNA follows: TGTGCCAGCAGTGAATTTTTGTCTGCTTCGGAGTACAATGAGCAGTTCTTC. It specifies CASSEFLSASEYNEQFF.

There are many counts of this clonotype. The J gene is TRBJ2-7, the V gene TRBV20-1, with D tentatively TRBD2 (5 bases). Germline CDR1 and CDR2: DFQATT and SNEGSKA (reference sequence). CDR3 size: 15 residues. V lost 6 bases, J lost 5 bases, and 23 bases lay in between. This chain's CDR3 is CSARGDARAANEQYF. CDR3 bases: TGCAGTGCCCGCGGAGATGCGAGGGCCGCGAACGAGCAGTACTTC.

V and J are TRBV20-1 and TRBJ1-4, with D hard to call. V gave up 0 bases and J gave up 2 bases, with 13 bases separating them. There are 16 residues in the CDR3. Germline CDR1 DFQATT, CDR2 SNEGSKA (reference sequence). The CDR3 bases are TGCAGTGCTAGAGATGGCTTGAGGACCACTAATGAAAAACTGTTTTTT. It translates to CSARDGLRTTNEKLFF.

Many counts were recorded for this clonotype. This rearrangement joins TRBV19 to TRBJ1-4; maybe TRBD1 (5 bases). Germline V lookup: CDR1 LNHDA, CDR2 SQIVND (reference sequence). Trimming removed 9 bases at V and 8 bases at J, with 13 bases between. This CDR3 is 12 amino acids long. CDR3 DNA: TGTGCCAGCAGCCCCCGGGGCGAAAAACTGTTTTTT. Translated, it gives CASSPRGEKLFF.

This clonotype was recorded many times. This CDR3 is CSATGTGGIYNEQFF. The CDR3 DNA sequence: TGCAGTGCTACCGGGACAGGGGGCATCTACAATGAGCAGTTCTTC. This chain connects TRBV20-1 to TRBJ2-1; TRBD1 matches 12 bases. The CDR3 is 15 amino acids. CDR1 DFQATT and CDR2 SNEGSKA come from the germline V gene (reference sequence). J lost 3 bases, V lost 4 bases, and 4 bases had no gene match.

This clonotype was seen many times. V usage is TRBV7-9 and J usage is TRBJ1-1, with a weak D call TRBD1 (5 bases). The CDR3 is 13 amino acids. CDR1 is SEHNR and CDR2 is FQNEAQ in the germline V gene (reference sequence). The V end lost 1 base, the J end lost 6 bases, and 9 bases lay between the germline ends. CDR3 nucleotide sequence: TGTGCCAGCAGCTTAGGACAGTGGGCTGAAGCTTTCTTT. Translating it yields CASSLGQWAEAFF.